This T cell receptor (beta chain) comes out of a study of shared clonotypes between healthy human individuals. Naive CD8 cells lacked CD45RO and underwent positive selection for CCR7, leaving out terminally differentiated effector memory CD45RA+ cells. As regards this clone: Its specificity is unknown. Other DNA sequences from this sample encode an identical CDR3 as well.

Only in-frame clones appear in the TCRdb table, and some are missing; sequencing was by immunoSEQ multiplex PCR. The table lists about 2 million clones, about 95% of them singletons. Per the germline V gene, CDR1 is PRHDT and CDR2 is FYEKMQ (reference sequence). This CDR3 is 13 amino acids long. Trimming cost V 5 bases and J 0 bases, with 7 bases left between them. Study results and caveats: The naive CD4 repertoires of several donors were compared, and 5% to 6.5% of clonotypes were shared. Owing to a small donor count, the genetic and exposure-history diversity represented was limited. Among donors, the sharing of clonotypes was expected to be influenced by sequencing depth. The sole specimen, blood, was sampled, and tissue repertoires likely differ.

The source of this sequence is a man aged 18 to 35 in good health. Specimen: naive CD8+ T cells sorted from blood. The V call is TRBV13, the J call TRBJ1-1; D unresolved. The CDR3 DNA is TGTGCCAGCAGCCCAACCTTGAACACTGAAGCTTTCTTT. Residues: CASSPTLNTEAFF.